Listed here are 32 T cell receptor beta chains from one sample, sequenced in a study of diagnostic markers for celiac disease (dated by TCRdb to 2018 to 2020). Sequencing took place on an Illumina MiSeq. The reads, reprocessed by TCRdb, yield one row per CDR3 protein sequence and no DNA. For this sample, the table gives more than 1,100 distinct CDR3 sequences. The leading ten clones occupy roughly 13% of the sample. The sequencing input was either unsorted cells or a sorted T cell fraction (not recorded which). The receptors were sampled from a human donor. This table probably holds off-target reads from a library built for another chain.

Judged by frequency, this clonotype is medium-sized. The CDR3 is CASSWKGGEQYF. This chain uses TRBV27 with TRBJ2-7; TCRdb reports TRBD1, a call that lacks DNA to check it against. Germline CDR1 MNHEY, CDR2 SMNVEV (reference sequence). The CDR3 sequence is 12 residues long.

The V and J genes are TRBV5-6 and TRBJ2-3; TCRdb's D gene call, TRBD2, goes unchecked for lack of DNA. The CDR3 contains 14 residues. CDR1 and CDR2 from the germline V gene are SGHDT and YYEEEE. Here the CDR3 reads CASSSLAGGDTQYF.

This chain links TRBV27 with TRBJ1-2; the TRBD1 assignment by TCRdb is unverifiable without DNA. Germline lookup yields CDR1 MNHEY and CDR2 SMNVEV (reference sequence). The CDR3 length is 15 residues. This chain's CDR3 is CASRHATEFPYGYTF.

The gene calls are TRBV20-1 and TRBJ1-1. Germline-derived CDR1 and CDR2 are DFQATT and SNEGSKA (reference sequence). There are 13 residues in the CDR3. CDR3 sequence reads: CSARPPGSPEAFF.

The chain links TRBV28 to TRBJ2-1; the TRBD2 assignment by TCRdb is unverifiable without DNA. This CDR3 is built from 15 residues. Per germline, CDR1 MDHEN and CDR2 SYDVKM. This CDR3 reads CASLPYWGLHNEQFF.

This sequence joins TRBV19 and TRBJ2-7; TCRdb lists TRBD2, though no DNA is available to test this call. The CDR3 is made up of 12 amino acids. Germline V gene sequence: CDR1 LNHDA, CDR2 SQIVND (reference sequence). The CDR3 spells CASSIIGGEQYF.

This chain links TRBV7-2 with TRBJ2-3; checking the TCRdb D call of TRBD2 is not possible without DNA. The CDR3 spans 16 residues. Germline CDR1 reads SGHTA; CDR2 reads FQGNSA. This CDR3 reads CASSRTSGASTDTQYF. Drawing the rest from reference TRBV7-2 and TRBJ2-3, the complete variable domain is GAGVSQSPSNKVTEKGKDVELRCDPISGHTALYWYRQSLGQGLEFLIYFQGNSAPDKSGLPSDRFSAERTGGSVSTLTIQRTQQEDSAVYLCASSRTSGASTDTQYFGPGTRLTVL.

V gene TRBV7-6 combines with J gene TRBJ2-1. The length of the CDR3 is 14 residues. Per the germline V gene, CDR1 is SGHVS and CDR2 is FNYEAQ. CDR3 sequence: CASSLAFSYNEQFF.

According to its frequency, this clonotype is large. V is TRBV19 and J is TRBJ1-2; there is no DNA to check the TCRdb D call of TRBD1. The V gene's germline CDR1 is LNHDA and CDR2 SQIVND (reference sequence). The CDR3 has 16 residues. Here the CDR3 reads CASTPPGTGASYGYTF.

The rearrangement joins TRBV6-5 to TRBJ2-1. This CDR3 has 16 residues. CDR1 and CDR2 from the germline V gene are MNHEY and SVGAGI. CDR3 region: CASSYSAGSSYNEQFF.

The J gene is TRBJ1-4, the V gene TRBV4-3. Germline loops: CDR1 LGHNA, CDR2 YSLEER. The CDR3 extends over 17 amino acids. CDR3 loop: CASSQVLGRIANEKLFF.

J is TRBJ2-7 and V is TRBV2; as DNA is missing, the TRBD2 call by TCRdb cannot be tested. Germline V gene lookup returns CDR1 SNHLY and CDR2 FYNNEI. This CDR3 region has 15 residues. The CDR3: CASSDFDYDPYEQYF.

This clonotype counts as medium-sized by frequency. This rearrangement joins TRBV5-1 to TRBJ2-5; with no DNA, the TCRdb D assignment of TRBD2 cannot be verified. CDR3 length: 15 residues. Per the germline V gene, CDR1 is SGHRS and CDR2 is YFSETQ. This CDR3 reads CASSLLAGAQETQYF.

This clonotype is hyperexpanded (1% or more) by frequency. This rearrangement joins TRBV7-2 to TRBJ2-3; TCRdb picks TRBD2, but there is no DNA to check that call. Germline V gene data show CDR1 as SGHTA and CDR2 as FQGNSA. The CDR3 totals 15 residues. The CDR3 spells CASTIRAGGTDTQYF.

The chain couples TRBV4-3 to TRBJ2-2; TCRdb selects TRBD1, and the lack of DNA leaves this call unchecked. The V gene's germline CDR1 is LGHNA and CDR2 YSLEER. The CDR3 runs to 15 residues. CDR3 in amino acids: CASSLNQGGTGELFF.

According to its frequency, this clonotype is large (0.1 to 1%). CDR3 amino acids: CASSGPGTGPNTEAFF. The genes are TRBV2 and TRBJ1-1; TCRdb reports TRBD1, a call that lacks DNA to check it against. Germline assignment: CDR1 SNHLY and CDR2 FYNNEI. This CDR3 has 16 amino acids. Supplemented by reference TRBV2 and TRBJ1-1, the full variable domain reads EPEVTQTPSHQVTQMGQEVILRCVPISNHLYFYWYRQILGQKVEFLVSFYNNEISEKSEIFDDQFSVERPDGSNFTLKIRSTKLEDSAMYFCASSGPGTGPNTEAFFGQGTRLTVV.

The V call is TRBV5-1, the J call TRBJ2-5; there is no DNA to check the TCRdb D call of TRBD2. This CDR3 is built from 13 residues. Germline CDR1 is SGHRS and CDR2 is YFSETQ. This CDR3 is CASSPGPKETQYF.

The chain links TRBV7-2 to TRBJ2-6; TCRdb indicates TRBD1, and absent DNA this call remains unverified. This CDR3 is built from 17 residues. The V gene's germline CDR1 is SGHTA and CDR2 FQGNSA. CDR3 in amino acids: CASSHQLGAFGANVLTF.

This chain connects TRBV18 to TRBJ1-4. Germline V gene lookup returns CDR1 KGHSH and CDR2 LQKENI. The CDR3 contains 14 residues. CDR3 amino acids: CASSEGATNEKLFF.

This clonotype is medium-sized by frequency. The chain employs TRBV20-1 and TRBJ2-7. Per germline, CDR1 DFQATT and CDR2 SNEGSKA (reference sequence). The CDR3 has 11 residues. CDR3: CSAHLTYEQYF.

V and J are TRBV19 and TRBJ2-2. The CDR3 covers 13 residues. CDR1 is LNHDA and CDR2 is SQIVND in the germline V gene (reference sequence). This CDR3 is CASSIYDTGELFF.

The chain couples TRBV10-3 to TRBJ1-1; without DNA, the TCRdb call of TRBD1 cannot be checked. This CDR3 is built from 15 residues. The germline CDR1 and CDR2 sequences are ENHRY and SYGVKD. The CDR3 protein is CAISDPGHMNTEAFF.

Measured by frequency, this clonotype is large. V gene TRBV7-2 combines with J gene TRBJ2-1; TCRdb designates TRBD2, a call that cannot be tested without DNA. Germline lookup yields CDR1 SGHTA and CDR2 FQGNSA. This CDR3 is built from 15 residues. The CDR3 spells CASSLRAGDSNEQFF.

The rearrangement links TRBV5-1 to TRBJ2-2; TCRdb returns TRBD2, unconfirmable since there is no DNA. The germline V gene encodes CDR1 SGHRS and CDR2 YFSETQ. The CDR3 runs 15 residues. CDR3 region: CASSLIAGNTGELFF. The complete variable domain, with remaining parts taken from reference TRBV5-1 and TRBJ2-2, reads KAGVTQTPRYLIKTRGQQVTLSCSPISGHRSVSWYQQTPGQGLQFLFEYFSETQRNKGNFPGRFSGRQFSNSRSEMNVSTLELGDSALYLCASSLIAGNTGELFFGEGSRLTVL.

V is TRBV5-6 and J is TRBJ2-7. CDR3 size: 12 residues. Germline V gives CDR1 SGHDT, CDR2 YYEEEE. CDR3 region: CASSKGPYEQYF.

The V and J genes are TRBV5-1 and TRBJ1-4. This CDR3 comprises 15 residues. Per the germline V gene, CDR1 is SGHRS and CDR2 is YFSETQ. CDR3 amino acids: CASSLGLSTNEKLFF.

V is TRBV3-1 and J is TRBJ2-2; the TCRdb call, TRBD1, lacks DNA for checking. This CDR3 is built from 15 residues. Germline CDR1 is LGHDT and CDR2 is YNNKEL (reference sequence). CDR3 amino acids: CASSQVPGQPGELFF.

This sequence joins TRBV20-1 and TRBJ2-3; TCRdb designates TRBD2, a call that cannot be tested without DNA. The CDR3 extends over 17 amino acids. Germline V gene data show CDR1 as DFQATT and CDR2 as SNEGSKA (reference sequence). CDR3 in amino acids: CSARLVGGSPSTDTQYF.

The gene calls are TRBV7-8 and TRBJ2-5; TCRdb designates TRBD1, a call that cannot be tested without DNA. CDR3 length: 15 amino acids. Looked up from germline, CDR1 is SGHVS and CDR2 is FQNEAQ. CDR3 amino acids: CASSFGQTQQETQYF.

This clonotype ranks as large (0.1 to 1%) in terms of frequency. This chain joins TRBV18 and TRBJ1-5; the D call from TCRdb, TRBD1, cannot be confirmed without DNA. Germline CDR1 reads KGHSH; CDR2 reads LQKENI. The CDR3 extends over 14 amino acids. Here the CDR3 reads CASSPGGYNQPQHF.

The CDR3 loop reads CATSRSRKRGQGTYNEQFF. This chain links TRBV15 with TRBJ2-1; the TCRdb D gene call, TRBD2, has no DNA to confirm it. Germline CDR1 and CDR2: LNHNV and YYDKDF (reference sequence). This CDR3 spans 19 amino acids.

The rearrangement joins TRBV2 to TRBJ1-5; with no DNA, the TCRdb D assignment of TRBD1 cannot be verified. Germline V CDR1 and CDR2: SNHLY, FYNNEI. The CDR3 is made up of 16 amino acids. CDR3 region: CASRGTGAQINQPQHF.